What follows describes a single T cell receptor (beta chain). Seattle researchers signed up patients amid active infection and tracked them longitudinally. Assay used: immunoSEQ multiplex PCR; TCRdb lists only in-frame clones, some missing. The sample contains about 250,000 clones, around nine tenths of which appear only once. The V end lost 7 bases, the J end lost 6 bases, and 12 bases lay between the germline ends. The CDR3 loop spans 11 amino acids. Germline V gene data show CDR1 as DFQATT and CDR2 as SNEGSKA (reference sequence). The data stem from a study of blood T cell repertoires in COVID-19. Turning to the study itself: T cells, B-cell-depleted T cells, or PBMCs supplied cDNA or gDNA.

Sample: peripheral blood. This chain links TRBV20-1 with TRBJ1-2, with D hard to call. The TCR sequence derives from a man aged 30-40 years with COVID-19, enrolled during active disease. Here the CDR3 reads CSGQERDGYTF. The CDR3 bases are TGCAGTGGCCAAGAACGGGATGGCTACACCTTC.